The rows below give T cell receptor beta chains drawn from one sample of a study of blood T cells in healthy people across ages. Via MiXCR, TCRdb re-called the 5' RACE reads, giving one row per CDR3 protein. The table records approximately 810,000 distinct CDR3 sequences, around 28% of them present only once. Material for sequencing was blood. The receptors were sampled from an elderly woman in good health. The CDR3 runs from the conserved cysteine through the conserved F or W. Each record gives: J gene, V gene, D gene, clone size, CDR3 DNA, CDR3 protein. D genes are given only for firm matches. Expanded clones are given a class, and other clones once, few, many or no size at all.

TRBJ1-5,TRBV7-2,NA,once,TGTGTCAGCAGCTCCGGGAGAAGGGGACGGGTGGGAAATCAGCCCCAGCATTTT,CVSSSGRRGRVGNQPQHF
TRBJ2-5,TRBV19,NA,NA,TGTGCCAGTAGTGAACCAAAGCGGAGGCTGAGCCAAGAGACCCAGTACTTC,CASSEPKRRLSQETQYF
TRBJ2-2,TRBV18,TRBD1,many,TGTGCCAGCTCACCGGGACAGGGAAACACCGGGGAGCTGTTTTTT,CASSPGQGNTGELFF
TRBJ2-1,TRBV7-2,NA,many,TGTGCCAGCAGCTTAGATGCGGAGACTAGTAATCTTCATGAGCAGTTCTTC,CASSLDAETSNLHEQFF
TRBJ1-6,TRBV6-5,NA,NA,TGTGCCAGCAGTTACGTCGGACAACCTTATAATTCACCCCTCCACTTT,CASSYVGQPYNSPLHF
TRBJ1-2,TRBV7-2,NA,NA,TGTGCCAGCAGCCACGGGGGGGAAGAGGGCTACACCTTC,CASSHGGEEGYTF
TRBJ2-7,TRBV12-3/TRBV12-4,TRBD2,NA,TGTGCCAGCAGTAAAATCTCGGGAGGGCCCACTTTCGAGCAGTACTTC,CASSKISGGPTFEQYF
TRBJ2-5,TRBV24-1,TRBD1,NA,TGTGCCACCGGTGATTTGTACAGGGGGGAGACCCAGTACTTC,CATGDLYRGETQYF
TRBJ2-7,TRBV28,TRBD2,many,TGTGCCAGCAGTTTAGCGGGAGGGGGTCCTAGCTACGAGCAGTACTTC,CASSLAGGGPSYEQYF
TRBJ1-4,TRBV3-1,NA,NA,TGTGCCAGCAGCCCCGGGCAGTATAATGAAAAACTGTTTTTT,CASSPGQYNEKLFF
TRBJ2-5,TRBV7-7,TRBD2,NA,TGTGCCAGCAGCTTAAGCGGGGCCCGGGGAGAGACCCAGTACTTC,CASSLSGARGETQYF